This T cell receptor (beta chain) appears in the sequencing data of a study of blood T cell repertoires in COVID-19. For the study at large: Acute-phase and convalescent COVID-19 samples originated in the United States, Italy and Spain.

This CDR3 contains 11 residues. The V end was cut by 5 bases, the J end by 11 bases, with 12 bases between. Germline CDR1 SGHNT, CDR2 YENEEA. TCRdb's copy holds only in-frame clones and misses some; the assay was immunoSEQ multiplex PCR. The repertoire has 150,000 to 250,000 clones, approximately 90% of them found once; the top ten carry about 2.3%. The rearrangement joins TRBV11-3 to TRBJ1-1, with D hard to call. Sequencing was done on a sample of PBMCs or T cells enriched from blood (not recorded which). The TCR comes from a woman in her twenties or thirties who had recovered from COVID-19. DNA for the CDR3: TGTGCCAGCAGCCGGAGCCACGAGGCTTTCTTT. This codes for CASSRSHEAFF.